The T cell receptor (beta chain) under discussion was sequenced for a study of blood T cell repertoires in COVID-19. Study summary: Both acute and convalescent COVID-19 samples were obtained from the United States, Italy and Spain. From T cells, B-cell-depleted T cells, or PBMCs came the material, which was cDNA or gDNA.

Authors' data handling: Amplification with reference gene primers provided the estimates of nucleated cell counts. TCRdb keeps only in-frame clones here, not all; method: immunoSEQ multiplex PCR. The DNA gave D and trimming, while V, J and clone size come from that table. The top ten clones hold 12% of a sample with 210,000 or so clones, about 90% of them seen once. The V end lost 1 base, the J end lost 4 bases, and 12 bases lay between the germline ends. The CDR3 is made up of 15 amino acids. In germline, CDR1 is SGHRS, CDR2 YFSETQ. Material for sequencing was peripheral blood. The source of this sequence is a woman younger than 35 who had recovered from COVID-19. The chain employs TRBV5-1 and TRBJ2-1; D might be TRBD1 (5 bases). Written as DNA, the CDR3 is TGCGCCAGCAGCTTGACAGGAGAAAATTACAATGAGCAGTTCTTC. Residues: CASSLTGENYNEQFF.